The TCR beta chain described here comes from a study of cytomegalovirus exposure and HLA in healthy donors. There are 15 residues in the CDR3. V lost 5 bases and J lost 0, with 11 bases in between. Germline V gene lookup returns CDR1 SGHNT and CDR2 YENEEA. This clone was observed many times. A multiplex PCR was run with 60 Vbeta primers and 13 Jbeta primers. Repertoires were generated with immunoSEQ multiplex PCR, while TCRdb's copy carries only in-frame clones and drops some. The table shows roughly 300,000 clones, with 86% occurring only once. The TCR was taken from a man in his forties in good health and CMV-seropositive. The chain recombines TRBV11-3 with TRBJ2-1; D unclear. The specimen sequenced was PBMCs. In DNA form, the CDR3 reads TGTGCCAGCAGCCCACACAGCTACTCCTACAATGAGCAGTTCTTC. Translating it yields CASSPHSYSYNEQFF.